This T cell receptor (beta chain) was found in a study of blood T cell repertoires in COVID-19. Assay: immunoSEQ multiplex PCR; the TCRdb copy retains only in-frame clones and omits some. Counted here are about 240,000 clones, 82% occurring once; the ten biggest clones make up approximately 4.8%. Sequencing used peripheral blood. The receptor was derived from a woman aged 70-85 years with acute or convalescent COVID-19.

CDR3 residues: CASSFLGTGDRYVDQYF. The CDR3 bases are TGTGCCAGCAGCTTTTTAGGGACAGGGGACAGATACGTTGACCAGTATTTT. The rearrangement uses TRBV5-8 and TRBJ2-3, with 10 bases fitting TRBD1. The germline V gene encodes CDR1 SGHTS and CDR2 YDEGEE. The V and J ends lost 2 bases and 12 bases, in that order; junction bases with no gene match: 18. The CDR3 is 17 amino acids.